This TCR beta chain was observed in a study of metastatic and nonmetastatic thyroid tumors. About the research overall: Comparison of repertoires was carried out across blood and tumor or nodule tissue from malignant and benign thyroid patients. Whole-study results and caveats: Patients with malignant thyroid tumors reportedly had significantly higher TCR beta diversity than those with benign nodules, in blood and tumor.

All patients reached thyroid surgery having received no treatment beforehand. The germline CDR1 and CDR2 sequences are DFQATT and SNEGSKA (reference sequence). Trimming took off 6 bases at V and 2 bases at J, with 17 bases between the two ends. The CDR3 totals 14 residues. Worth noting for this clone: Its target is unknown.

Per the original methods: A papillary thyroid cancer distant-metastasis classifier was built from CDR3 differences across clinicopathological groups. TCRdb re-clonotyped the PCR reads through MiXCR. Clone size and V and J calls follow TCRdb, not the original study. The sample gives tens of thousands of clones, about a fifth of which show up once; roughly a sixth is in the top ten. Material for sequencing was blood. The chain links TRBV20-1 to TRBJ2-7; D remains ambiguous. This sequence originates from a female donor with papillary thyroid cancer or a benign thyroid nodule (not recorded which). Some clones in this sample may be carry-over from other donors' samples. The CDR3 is CSALDHLNTYEQYF. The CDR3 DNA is TGCAGTGCCCTCGATCACCTCAATACCTACGAGCAGTACTTC.